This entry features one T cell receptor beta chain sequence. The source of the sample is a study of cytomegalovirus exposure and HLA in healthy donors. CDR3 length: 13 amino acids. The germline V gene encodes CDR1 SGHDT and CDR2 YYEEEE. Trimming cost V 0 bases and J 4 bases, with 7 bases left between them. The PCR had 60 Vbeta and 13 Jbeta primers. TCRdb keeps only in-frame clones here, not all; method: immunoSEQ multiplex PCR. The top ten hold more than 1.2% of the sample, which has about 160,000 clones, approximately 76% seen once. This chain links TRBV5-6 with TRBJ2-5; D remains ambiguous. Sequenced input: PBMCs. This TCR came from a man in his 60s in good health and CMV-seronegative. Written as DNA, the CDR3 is TGTGCCAGCAGCTTGGTGGCTGTAGAGACCCAGTACTTC. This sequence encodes CASSLVAVETQYF.